Each of the 27 T cell receptor beta chains below was sequenced from the same sample in a study of cytomegalovirus exposure and HLA in healthy donors. The PCR had 60 Vbeta and 13 Jbeta primers. The assay was immunoSEQ multiplex PCR, and TCRdb's table has in-frame clones only and misses some. The data contain around 200,000 clones, roughly 80% of them seen just once; the ten biggest clones take up 1.5% to 2%. Sequenced: PBMCs. These TCRs come from a woman in her late teens or twenties in good health and CMV-seronegative.

The rearrangement links TRBV25-1 to TRBJ1-5; D is perhaps TRBD1 (5 bases). Germline V gene data show CDR1 as MGHDK and CDR2 as SYGVNS. V was shortened by 3 bases and J by 0 bases, with 12 bases between the two germline ends. The CDR3 has 16 residues. CDR3 nucleotide sequence: TGTGCCAGCAGTGAGGGGTGGACAACTAGCAATCAGCCCCAGCATTTT. It yields the protein CASSEGWTTSNQPQHF.

The rearrangement joins TRBV27 to TRBJ2-3, with 10 positions matching TRBD2. This CDR3 comprises 17 residues. Germline CDR1 reads MNHEY; CDR2 reads SMNVEV (reference sequence). The J segment lost 4 bases and the V segment lost 5 bases, leaving 12 bases of the junction unmatched. The CDR3 spells CASSPLAGALIPDTQYF. CDR3 in DNA: TGTGCCAGCAGTCCCCTAGCGGGGGCCCTCATCCCAGATACGCAGTATTTT.

Details on this clone: The junction departs from the called germline gene at one end, perhaps through a read error. The chain joins TRBV7-9 to TRBJ1-1; possible D gene TRBD1, 5 bases. The germline V gene has CDR1 SEHNR and CDR2 FQNEAQ (reference sequence). There are 11 residues in the CDR3. The CDR3 here is CSSSPGVGAFF. CDR3 DNA sequence: TGTTCCAGCAGCCCGGGGGTGGGAGCTTTCTTT.

The rearrangement joins TRBV7-2 to TRBJ2-5; TRBD1 might be the D (5 bases). The CDR3 runs 14 residues. Germline CDR1 reads SGHTA; CDR2 reads FQGNSA. With 1 base removed from V and 1 base from J, the gap between germline ends came to 7 bases. CDR3 sequence: CASSLDGAQETQYF. In DNA, the CDR3 is TGTGCCAGCAGCTTAGATGGGGCCCAAGAGACCCAGTACTTC.

The chain uses TRBV4-2 and TRBJ1-2; 8 nucleotides align to TRBD1. The CDR3 has 13 residues. Germline lookup yields CDR1 LGHNA and CDR2 YNFKEQ. V lost 6 bases, J lost 6 bases, and 6 bases stayed unmatched. The CDR3 loop is CASRRPGGDGYTF. For the CDR3, the DNA is TGTGCCAGCAGACGACCAGGGGGCGATGGCTACACCTTC.

This chain links TRBV5-1 with TRBJ2-1, with TRBD2 matching over 8 bases. Germline V gene sequence: CDR1 SGHRS, CDR2 YFSETQ. There are 18 residues in the CDR3. Unmatched junction bases numbered 19, after V lost 4 bases and J lost 7 bases. The CDR3 DNA is TGCGCCAGCAGCCCCTCTCCTGCGGGAGGCCCCTGGGTAAATGAGCAGTTCTTC. This codes for CASSPSPAGGPWVNEQFF.

V is TRBV19 and J is TRBJ1-5; possibly TRBD1 for D (6 bases). Trimming left V 6 bases short and J 6 bases short, with 18 bases between. The V gene's germline CDR1 is LNHDA and CDR2 SQIVND (reference sequence). The CDR3 covers 15 residues. The CDR3 DNA sequence: TGTGCCAGTAGATACAGGGATACTAAAAGTCAGCCCCAGCATTTT. Translation gives CASRYRDTKSQPQHF.

The V gene is TRBV6-5, the J gene TRBJ2-7; D is perhaps TRBD1 (6 bases). Trimming took off 6 bases at V and 5 bases at J, with 14 bases between the two ends. Looked up from germline, CDR1 is MNHEY and CDR2 is SVGAGI. The CDR3 spans 13 residues. The CDR3 bases are TGTGCCAGCAGCATATCCAGGGGTAACGAGCAGTACTTC. This encodes CASSISRGNEQYF.

In this sample, this clone turned up once. The chain recombines TRBV10-2 with TRBJ2-7; 10 bases are a match to TRBD2. Germline CDR1 is WSHSY and CDR2 is SAAADI. This CDR3 contains 16 residues. The V segment lost 7 bases and the J segment 2 bases; nucleotides outside the gene matches: 11. The CDR3 bases are TGCGCCAGCACCGAGACGACTAGCGGGCCGACCTACGAGCAGTACTTC. Translated, it gives CASTETTSGPTYEQYF.

The CDR3 loop reads CASSAAGTSGSTDTQYF. CDR3 nucleotides: TGCGCCAGCAGCGCAGCCGGGACTAGCGGGAGTACAGATACGCAGTATTTT. The V and J genes are TRBV4-3 and TRBJ2-3; 14 nucleotides align to TRBD2. V shed 5 bases and J 3 bases; nucleotides not matched to a gene: 7. The germline V gene encodes CDR1 LGHNA and CDR2 YSLEER. The CDR3 contains 17 residues.

This clone appeared a few times. The V and J genes are TRBV4-2 and TRBJ2-3, with D possibly being TRBD2 (6 bases). The CDR3 is made up of 16 amino acids. The germline gives CDR1 LGHNA, CDR2 YNFKEQ. Trimming took off 1 base at V and 2 bases at J, with 13 bases between the two ends. CDR3 nucleotide sequence: TGTGCCAGCAGCCAAGTGGGCGGGGCCTACACAGATACGCAGTATTTT. Translated: CASSQVGGAYTDTQYF.

Note on this clone: At one end, the junction sequence differs from germline, possibly due to a read error. V is TRBV10-1 and J is TRBJ2-3; 11 bases are a match to TRBD2. Germline CDR1 reads WNHNN; CDR2 reads SYGVQD (reference sequence). CDR3 size: 16 residues. CDR3 region: CASSESELRGTSGINF. In DNA form, the CDR3 reads TGCGCCAGCAGTGAGTCGGAATTAAGGGGGACTAGCGGAATAAATTTT.

This rearrangement joins TRBV19 to TRBJ1-2; no reliable D call. V lost 7 bases and J 5 bases, leaving 14 bases between the germline ends. Germline lookup yields CDR1 LNHDA and CDR2 SQIVND (reference sequence). This CDR3 contains 13 residues. CDR3 region: CASTWRPEYGYTF. The CDR3 DNA is TGTGCCAGTACATGGCGGCCAGAGTATGGCTACACCTTC.

V and J are TRBV27 and TRBJ1-2, with D possibly TRBD1 on 6 matching bases. V gave up 5 bases and J gave up 8 bases, with 15 bases separating them. The length of the CDR3 is 13 residues. The germline V gene encodes CDR1 MNHEY and CDR2 SMNVEV (reference sequence). CDR3 nucleotide sequence: TGTGCCAGCAGTCCACAATCCGGACAGGGCTACACCTTC. This gives the protein CASSPQSGQGYTF.

This clone was observed once. The chain couples TRBV5-6 to TRBJ1-6, with 7 bases that match TRBD1. The CDR3 has 16 residues. The J segment lost 7 bases and the V segment lost 2 bases, leaving 9 bases of the junction unmatched. Germline CDR1 reads SGHDT; CDR2 reads YYEEEE. The CDR3 reads CASSFGGGLWNSPLHF. Here the CDR3 DNA reads TGTGCCAGCAGCTTTGGAGGGGGCCTCTGGAATTCACCCCTCCACTTT. Combining the CDR3 with reference TRBV5-6 and TRBJ1-6 gives the whole variable domain DAGVTQSPTHLIKTRGQQVTLRCSPKSGHDTVSWYQQALGQGPQFIFQYYEEEERQRGNFPDRFSGHQFPNYSSELNVNALLLGDSALYLCASSFGGGLWNSPLHFGNGTRLTVT.

The chain couples TRBV7-9 to TRBJ2-1; 7 bases agree with TRBD2. V gave up 1 base and J gave up 0 bases; unmatched junction bases: 6. There are 17 residues in the CDR3. Germline V lookup: CDR1 SEHNR, CDR2 FQNEAQ (reference sequence). The CDR3 protein is CASSLVPRDYSYNEQFF. Written as DNA, the CDR3 is TGTGCCAGCAGCTTAGTACCCAGGGACTACTCCTACAATGAGCAGTTCTTC.

The CDR3 nucleotides read TGTGCCAGTAGATCGACAGGGTTTAGCAATCAGCCCCAGCATTTT. Translating gives CASRSTGFSNQPQHF. The chain links TRBV19 to TRBJ1-5; 7 nucleotides align to TRBD1. This CDR3 spans 15 amino acids. V shed 6 bases, J shed 0 bases, and the junction held 5 bases outside the gene matches. Per germline, CDR1 LNHDA and CDR2 SQIVND (reference sequence).

J is TRBJ2-3 and V is TRBV4-2; tentatively, D is TRBD2 (5 bases). The CDR3 consists of 15 residues. V shed 1 base and J shed 4 bases, with 12 bases lying between them. Germline loops: CDR1 LGHNA, CDR2 YNFKEQ. Written as DNA, the CDR3 is TGTGCCAGCAGCCAAGTAAACGGGCGGGCAGATACGCAGTATTTT. Protein sequence: CASSQVNGRADTQYF.

The J gene is TRBJ2-5, the V gene TRBV27, with D hard to call. This CDR3 has 12 amino acids. The germline V gene encodes CDR1 MNHEY and CDR2 SMNVEV (reference sequence). V was clipped by 4 bases and J by 3 bases, with 6 bases between them. CDR3 sequence (DNA): TGTGCCAGCAGTTCCCGAGAAGAGACCCAGTACTTC. Residues: CASSSREETQYF.

The V and J genes are TRBV25-1 and TRBJ1-2; 9 nucleotides match TRBD1. The CDR3 has 17 amino acids. V was pared by 5 bases and J by 2 bases, with 12 bases of the junction left unmatched. Germline lookup yields CDR1 MGHDK and CDR2 SYGVNS. The CDR3 sequence: CASSPSTGTGWNYGYTF. DNA for the CDR3: TGTGCCAGCAGTCCCTCAACGGGGACAGGGTGGAACTATGGCTACACCTTC.

This chain links TRBV7-9 with TRBJ2-7, with D tentatively TRBD2 (7 bases). The ends were cut back, 1 base at V and 6 bases at J, with 22 bases in the middle. The CDR3 runs to 17 residues. Germline V CDR1 and CDR2: SEHNR, FQNEAQ (reference sequence). In nucleotides, the CDR3 is TGTGCCAGCAGCTTAGGATGGGACGGGGGGCAAATCTCCGAGCAGTACTTC. It codes for CASSLGWDGGQISEQYF.

The chain carries TRBV11-2 and TRBJ1-1; D not certain. CDR1 SGHAT and CDR2 FQNNGV come from the germline V gene. The length of the CDR3 is 13 residues. V was pared by 1 base and J by 1 base, with 4 bases between. CDR3 sequence reads: CASSLGQNTEAFF. The DNA for the CDR3 is TGTGCCAGCAGCTTAGGACAGAACACTGAAGCTTTCTTT.

The chain employs TRBV10-3 and TRBJ1-2; maybe TRBD1 (5 bases). Trimming removed 2 bases from V and 8 bases from J, with 18 bases in between. Germline lookup yields CDR1 ENHRY and CDR2 SYGVKD. The CDR3 loop spans 15 amino acids. The CDR3 here is CAISEVGRGNRGYTF. Here the CDR3 DNA reads TGTGCCATCAGTGAGGTGGGGCGGGGGAATCGAGGCTACACCTTC.

There are a few counts of this clone. The chain combines TRBV5-1 with TRBJ2-7, with a possible D match to TRBD2 (5 bases). This CDR3 contains 14 residues. Deletions cut 4 bases from V and 2 bases from J, with 13 bases between. Looked up from germline, CDR1 is SGHRS and CDR2 is YFSETQ. In nucleotides, the CDR3 is TGCGCCAGCAGCGGAACTAGTTCCCCCTACGAGCAGTACTTC. Its translation is CASSGTSSPYEQYF.

The J gene is TRBJ2-1, the V gene TRBV7-9; maybe TRBD1 (5 bases). The CDR3 sequence is 16 residues long. The germline gives CDR1 SEHNR, CDR2 FQNEAQ (reference sequence). The V end was cut by 5 bases, the J end by 5 bases, with 19 bases between. The CDR3 here is CASSPNRQGLNNEQFF. CDR3 bases: TGTGCCAGCAGCCCCAACCGCCAGGGTCTGAACAATGAGCAGTTCTTC.

The rearrangement uses TRBV9 and TRBJ1-1; 9 bases agree with TRBD1. The CDR3 length is 16 residues. V lost 3 bases to trimming and J lost 3 bases; unmatched junction nucleotides: 9. Germline CDR1 is SGDLS and CDR2 is YYNGEE. Written as DNA, the CDR3 is TGTGCCAGCAGCGACGGACAGGGGCGACTGGACACTGAAGCTTTCTTT. The encoded protein is CASSDGQGRLDTEAFF.

V gene TRBV6-1 combines with J gene TRBJ2-2, with 8 bases identical to TRBD1. The CDR3 is made up of 18 amino acids. Unmatched junction bases numbered 7, after V lost 0 bases and J lost 1 base. CDR1 MNHNS and CDR2 SASEGT come from the germline V gene. The CDR3 sequence: CASSEALRGTGNTGELFF. The CDR3 DNA follows: TGTGCCAGCAGTGAAGCGCTTCGTGGGACAGGGAACACCGGGGAGCTGTTTTTT.